The 3 T cell receptor beta chains below all came from one sample that was sequenced in a study of blood T cells in healthy people across ages. It was with a sample-barcoded 5' primer and a J-beta primer mix that a second PCR of roughly 7 to 12 cycles was run. One entry per CDR3 protein, called by TCRdb with MiXCR from the 5' RACE reads. The sample consists of hundreds of thousands of distinct CDR3 sequences, around 43% of them appearing once. Input material: blood. The receptors here all came from an older man in good health.

This clonotype was observed a handful of times. This chain uses TRBV7-8 with TRBJ2-7, with TRBD1 matching over 9 bases. Trimming removed 6 bases from V and 4 bases from J; junction bases left unmatched: 7. Germline CDR1 and CDR2: SGHVS and FQNEAQ. This CDR3 has 14 amino acids. The CDR3 DNA sequence: TGTGCCAGCAGGCCACAGGGGGCCGTGTACGAGCAGTACTTC. The encoded protein is CASRPQGAVYEQYF.

J is TRBJ2-5 and V is TRBV15; 7 bases map to TRBD1. The CDR3 is made up of 14 amino acids. With 0 bases clipped from V and 13 bases from J, the junction kept 11 bases outside the gene matches. Germline lookup yields CDR1 LNHNV and CDR2 YYDKDF (reference sequence). CDR3 bases: TGTGCCACCAGCAGAGAATTGGTTGGACAGGATCCGTACTTC. It translates to CATSRELVGQDPYF.

The V call is TRBV20-1, the J call TRBJ2-3; TRBD1 might be the D (5 bases). Trimming cost V 5 bases and J 0 bases, with 21 bases left between them. CDR1 and CDR2 (germline): DFQATT, SNEGSKA (reference sequence). The CDR3 has 17 residues. CDR3 sequence reads: CSAVTPGPDTSTDTQYF. CDR3 nucleotide sequence: TGCAGTGCTGTTACGCCAGGGCCCGATACTAGCACAGATACGCAGTATTTT.